The sequence of this T cell receptor beta chain was determined in a study of T cell repertoires in cytomegalovirus infection. One entry per CDR3 protein results from TCRdb running MiXCR on the reads. The sample lists approximately 750,000 distinct CDR3 sequences, less than 40% occurring once. This clonotype was recorded many times. Looked up from germline, CDR1 is SNHLY and CDR2 is FYNNEI. The CDR3 extends over 17 amino acids. Trimming cost V 6 bases and J 7 bases, with 25 bases left between them. The rearrangement uses TRBV2 and TRBJ2-1, with D perhaps TRBD2 (5 bases). The source of this sequence is a human donor in good health (CMV status not recorded). Some clones in this sample may be carry-over from other donors' samples. The specimen sequenced was PBMCs. The CDR3 loop reads CASSPLSGLALWNEQFF. The DNA for the CDR3 is TGTGCCAGCAGCCCTCTCTCGGGCCTAGCCCTTTGGAATGAGCAGTTCTTC.